This T cell receptor beta chain was identified during a study of CDR3 diversity in severe acne (dated by TCRdb to about 2019). Library creation used PCR. Sequenced on an Illumina HiSeq 2000. TCRdb reworked the public reads: Q25 trimming with fastp, MiXCR clone assembly, productive beta chains retained. Rows matching on CDR3 protein sequence are summarized as one entry with the most common DNA and genes. The sample data list some 84,000 distinct CDR3 sequences, and around 50% of these were observed just once. The ten largest clones capture around 10% of the sample. Comment on this clonotype: The antigen this receptor binds is unknown. Within one base of it there is no much larger clone, and no base qualities were kept.

Material: blood. The TCR comes from a male donor in good health, serving as a control.

The nucleotide sequence is TGTGCCAGCAGGACAGGGGGCTCGGGCAATCAGCCCCAGCATTTT. It encodes CASRTGGSGNQPQHF. The rearrangement joined TRBV2 to TRBJ1-5; 10 central nucleotides agree with TRBD1. From its cysteine to its phenylalanine, the CDR3 spans 15 amino acids. Only the CDR3 portion is preserved as DNA: 45 bases, with reading frame beginning at the first base. Ends trimmed: V by 6 bases, J by 2 bases; bases unmatched to a gene: 4. Per the germline V gene, SNHLY is the CDR1 and FYNNEI is the CDR2.